The present T cell receptor beta chain was sequenced within a study of blood T cell repertoires in COVID-19. In the study overall: T cells, B-cell-depleted T cells, or PBMCs provided the cDNA or gDNA that served as material.

In germline, CDR1 is SGHAT, CDR2 FQNNGV. The germline V and J ends were trimmed by 1 base and 1 base, with 5 bases remaining between them. The CDR3 spans 13 residues. In the case of this clone: Other nucleotide sequences in the sample specify the same CDR3.

In the original workflow: Amplification of reference gene primers provided the estimated nucleated cell counts. Assay used: immunoSEQ multiplex PCR; TCRdb lists only in-frame clones, some missing. Clone size and the V and J calls come from that table; the DNA yielded D and trimming. The sample lists roughly 260,000 clones; 75% to 95% were seen once. Seattle participants joined during active infection and were tracked over time. This sequence joins TRBV11-2 and TRBJ2-7; D call uncertain. The material sequenced was peripheral blood. This receptor was obtained from a person aged 18-29 years with COVID-19, enrolled during active disease. CDR3 sequence: CASSLGQSYEQYF. CDR3 bases: TGTGCCAGCAGCTTAGGGCAGTCCTACGAGCAGTACTTC.